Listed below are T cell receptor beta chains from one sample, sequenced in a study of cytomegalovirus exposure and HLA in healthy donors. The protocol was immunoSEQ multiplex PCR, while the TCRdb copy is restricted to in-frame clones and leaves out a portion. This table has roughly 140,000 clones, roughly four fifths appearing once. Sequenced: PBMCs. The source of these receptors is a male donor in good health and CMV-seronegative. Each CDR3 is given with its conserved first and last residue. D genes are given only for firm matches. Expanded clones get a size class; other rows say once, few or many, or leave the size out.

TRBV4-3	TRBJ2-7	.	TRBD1	TGCGCCGGCAGCCAAGGTGTGACAGGGAGCGACGAGCAGTACTTC	CAGSQGVTGSDEQYF
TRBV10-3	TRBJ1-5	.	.	TGTGCCATCAGTGTGGAAGGATCCGACGGGAGCAATCAGCCCCAGCATTTT	CAISVEGSDGSNQPQHF
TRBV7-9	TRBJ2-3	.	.	TGTGCCAGCAGCTTAGCGGGCGGGGATACGCAGTATTTT	CASSLAGGDTQYF
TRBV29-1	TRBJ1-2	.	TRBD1	TGCAGCTTGGGGGACAGTGATGGCTACACCTTC	CSLGDSDGYTF
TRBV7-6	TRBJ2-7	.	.	TGTGCCAGCAGCTGGGGTGGACACGGAGGGCCCTACGAGCAGTACTTC	CASSWGGHGGPYEQYF
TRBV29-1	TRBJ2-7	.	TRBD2	TGCAGCGTTTCTAGCGGGAGCTACGAGCAGTACTTC	CSVSSGSYEQYF
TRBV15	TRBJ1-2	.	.	TGTGCCACCAGCAGCGTCGGAGGGAAGGTTAAGGGTGGCTACACCTTC	CATSSVGGKVKGGYTF
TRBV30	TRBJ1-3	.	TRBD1	TGTGCCTGGAGTGGGACAGGTGGAAACACCATATATTTT	CAWSGTGGNTIYF
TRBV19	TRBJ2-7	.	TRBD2	TGTGCCAGTAGTATCGCGGGAGGGTCATACGAGCAGTACTTC	CASSIAGGSYEQYF
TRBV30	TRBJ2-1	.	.	TGTGCCTGGAGTATCTCCCGCGTACCGGGGGTACACAATGAGCAGTTCTTC	CAWSISRVPGVHNEQFF
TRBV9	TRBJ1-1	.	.	TGTGCCAGCAGCGTAGGTAGTAGAACGAACACTGAAGCTTTCTTT	CASSVGSRTNTEAFF
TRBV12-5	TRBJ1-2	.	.	TGTGCTAGTCGGCAGGGTAGTGGCTACACCTTC	CASRQGSGYTF
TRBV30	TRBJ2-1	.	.	TGTGCCTGGCAGCGGAACCTGGAGCCGTTCTTC	CAWQRNLEPFF
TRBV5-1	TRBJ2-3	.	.	TGCGCCAGCAGCTTGGAACTATTTACGGATACGCAGTATTTT	CASSLELFTDTQYF
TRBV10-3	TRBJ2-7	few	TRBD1	TGTGCCATCAGTGAGACCTACAGACAGGGAGAAGGCGAGCAGTACTTC	CAISETYRQGEGEQYF
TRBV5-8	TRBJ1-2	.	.	TGTGCCAGCAACCTAGGGGAAATCTATGGCTACACCTTC	CASNLGEIYGYTF
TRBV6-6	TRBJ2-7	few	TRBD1	TGTGCCAGCAGCCGAACACCGGGACAGGGTTCTCACGAGCAGTACTTC	CASSRTPGQGSHEQYF
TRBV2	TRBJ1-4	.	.	TGTGCCAGCGTTCACCAGATACCAGGCCCTAATGAAAAACTGTTTTTT	CASVHQIPGPNEKLFF
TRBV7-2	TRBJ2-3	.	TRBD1	TGTGCCAGCAGCTTAGGACAGGGGGCAATAGATACGCAGTATTTT	CASSLGQGAIDTQYF
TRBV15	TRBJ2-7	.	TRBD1	TGTGCCACCAGCAGAGAGGACAGGAGCTCCTACGAGCAGTACTTC	CATSREDRSSYEQYF
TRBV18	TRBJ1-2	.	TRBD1	TGTGCCAGCTCGGGGACAGGTGACTATGGCTACACCTTC	CASSGTGDYGYTF
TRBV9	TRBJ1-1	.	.	TGTGCCAGCAGCGCGCCTGGGCAGACGAACACTGAAGCTTTCTTT	CASSAPGQTNTEAFF
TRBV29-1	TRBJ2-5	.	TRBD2	TGCAGCGTTGCCGGGGACTACCTAAACCAAGAGACCCAGTACTTC	CSVAGDYLNQETQYF
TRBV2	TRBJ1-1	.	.	TGTGCCAGCAGTCCAAGAGGGGGGGTGAACACTGAAGCTTTCTTT	CASSPRGGVNTEAFF
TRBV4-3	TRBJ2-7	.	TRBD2	TGCGCCAGCAGCCCTGGACTAGTTCAGGGAGTCTACGAGCAGTACTTC	CASSPGLVQGVYEQYF
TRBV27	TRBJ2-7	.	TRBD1	TGTGCCAGCAGTTTAGGGACAGCCTACGAGCAGTACTTC	CASSLGTAYEQYF
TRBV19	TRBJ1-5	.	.	TGTGCCAGTAGTATAGCTTGGCAGGGTGTACGGCCCCAGCATTTT	CASSIAWQGVRPQHF
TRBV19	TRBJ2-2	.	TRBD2	TGTGCCACTAAGCCGGGACTAGCCATGACCGGGGAGCTGTTTTTT	CATKPGLAMTGELFF
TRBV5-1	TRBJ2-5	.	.	TGCGCCAGCAGAGTACAGGGAGAAGAGACCCAGTACTTC	CASRVQGEETQYF
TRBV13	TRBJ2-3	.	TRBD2	TGTGCCAGCAGCCCGAGCCCCCTAGCGGGAGGGGCCGATACGCAGTATTTT	CASSPSPLAGGADTQYF
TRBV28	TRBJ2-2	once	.	TGTGCCAGCAGTTCCAGGGGGGTCGGGGAGCTGTTTTTT	CASSSRGVGELFF
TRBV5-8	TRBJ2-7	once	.	TGTGCCAGCAGCCCCTACGGCGAGCAGTACTTC	CASSPYGEQYF
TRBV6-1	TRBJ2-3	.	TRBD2	TGTGCCAGCTTGAGACTAGCGGGAGGAGCAGATACGCAGTATTTT	CASLRLAGGADTQYF
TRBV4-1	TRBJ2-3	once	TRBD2	TGCGCCAGCAGCCAAATACTAGCGGGTATCGATACGCAGTATTTT	CASSQILAGIDTQYF
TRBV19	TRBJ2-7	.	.	TGTGCCAGTAGTATTTTCTACTCCGACTCCTACGAGCAGTACTTC	CASSIFYSDSYEQYF
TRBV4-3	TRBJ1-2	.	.	TGCGCCAGCAGCCAAGATGGCAGGGCAGCTGGCTACACCTTC	CASSQDGRAAGYTF
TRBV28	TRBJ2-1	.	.	TGTGCCACCAGGCGATCAGGGAGACTAAAGCGGGATGAGCAGTTCTTC	CATRRSGRLKRDEQFF
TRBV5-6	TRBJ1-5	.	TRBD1	TGTGCCAGCAGCTTGCAGGGGGCAGTGGCTCAGCCCCAGCATTTT	CASSLQGAVAQPQHF
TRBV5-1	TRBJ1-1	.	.	TGCGCCAGCAGCTTAGATTACCGGGACACTGAAGCTTTCTTT	CASSLDYRDTEAFF
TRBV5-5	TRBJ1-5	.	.	TGTGCCAGCAGCCTACTGGGGAGTGGGAATCAGCCCCAGCATTTT	CASSLLGSGNQPQHF
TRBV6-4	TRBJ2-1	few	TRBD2	TGTGCCAGCTCATTAAGGACTAGCGGGAGCAATGAGCAGTTCTTC	CASSLRTSGSNEQFF
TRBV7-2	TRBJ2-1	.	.	TGTGCCAGCAGCCCACCCGCGGCTGGCGAGCAGTTCTTC	CASSPPAAGEQFF
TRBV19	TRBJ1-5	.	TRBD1	TGTGCCAGTAGTATATTGGGGACAGTCGGACAGCCCCAGCATTTT	CASSILGTVGQPQHF
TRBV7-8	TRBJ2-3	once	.	TGTGCCAGCAGCTTCCTCAGGGGAGCTGGCACAGATACGCAGTATTTT	CASSFLRGAGTDTQYF
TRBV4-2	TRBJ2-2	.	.	TGTGCCAGCAGTTGGAGCACCGGGGAGCTGTTTTTT	CASSWSTGELFF
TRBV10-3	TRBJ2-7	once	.	TGTGCCATCAGCCCGACCAGAGATGGAGCTTACGAGCAGTACTTC	CAISPTRDGAYEQYF
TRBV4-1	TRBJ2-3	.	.	TGCGCCAGCAGCCAAGAACCCGAGAGCACAGATACGCAGTATTTT	CASSQEPESTDTQYF
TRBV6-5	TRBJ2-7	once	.	TGTGCCAGCAGTTACGTCACAGGCTCGTCCTACGAGCAGTACTTC	CASSYVTGSSYEQYF
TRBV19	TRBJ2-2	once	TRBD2	TGTGCCAGTAGTATAGCTAGGACTACTAGCGACCCCGGGGAGCTGTTTTTT	CASSIARTTSDPGELFF
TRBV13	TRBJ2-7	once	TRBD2	TGTGCCAGCAGGAGGGCGGGAGCACGATACGAGCAGTACTTC	CASRRAGARYEQYF